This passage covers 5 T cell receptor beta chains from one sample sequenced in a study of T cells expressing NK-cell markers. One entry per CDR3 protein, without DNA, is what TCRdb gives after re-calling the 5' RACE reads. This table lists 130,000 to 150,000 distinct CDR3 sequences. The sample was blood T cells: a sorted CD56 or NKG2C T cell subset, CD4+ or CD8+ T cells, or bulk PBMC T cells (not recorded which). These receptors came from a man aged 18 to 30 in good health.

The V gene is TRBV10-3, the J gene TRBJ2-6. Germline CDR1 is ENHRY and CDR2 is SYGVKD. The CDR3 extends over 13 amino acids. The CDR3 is CAILGVGANVLTF.

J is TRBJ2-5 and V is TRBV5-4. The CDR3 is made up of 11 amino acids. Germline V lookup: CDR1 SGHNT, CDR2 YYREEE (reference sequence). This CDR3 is CASSKEETQYF.

The CDR3 protein is CSATTATGTNYGYTF. The rearrangement uses TRBV20-1 and TRBJ1-2; TCRdb's D call of TRBD1 is untestable without DNA. Germline CDR1 DFQATT, CDR2 SNEGSKA (reference sequence). This CDR3 is 15 amino acids long.

CDR3 loop: CASSIAMRGMTGELFF. The V gene is TRBV19, the J gene TRBJ2-2; the D call from TCRdb, TRBD1, cannot be confirmed without DNA. The CDR3 totals 16 residues. Germline assignment: CDR1 LNHDA and CDR2 SQIVND (reference sequence). Full variable domain (outside the CDR3, taken from reference TRBV19 and TRBJ2-2): DGGITQSPKYLFRKEGQNVTLSCEQNLNHDAMYWYRQDPGQGLRLIYYSQIVNDFQKGDIAEGYSVSREKKESFPLTVTSAQKNPTAFYLCASSIAMRGMTGELFFGEGSRLTVL.

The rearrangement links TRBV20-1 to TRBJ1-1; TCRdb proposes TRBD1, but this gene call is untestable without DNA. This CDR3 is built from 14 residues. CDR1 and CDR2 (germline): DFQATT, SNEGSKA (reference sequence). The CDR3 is CSARWSGGNTEAFF.